This TCR beta chain appears in the sequencing data of a study of technical replicates of blood from four donors. Repertoires were generated with immunoSEQ multiplex PCR, while TCRdb's copy carries only in-frame clones and drops some. The sample contains some 68,000 clones, 95% to 96% of which appear only once. V was shortened by 5 bases and J by 3 bases, with 14 bases between the two germline ends. CDR1 is KGHSH and CDR2 is LQKENI in the germline V gene. The CDR3 sequence is 15 residues long. This chain connects TRBV18 to TRBJ1-3; D remains ambiguous. The source is a human donor in good health. Material: T cells isolated from PBMCs. The CDR3 DNA is TGTGCCAGCTCATCGGGGTTTGGCGGTGGAAACACCATATATTTT. It encodes CASSSGFGGGNTIYF.